This T cell receptor beta chain was retrieved from a study of tumor and adjacent non-tumor tissue in lung cancer. About the research overall: Samples averaged around 4.2 million productive TCRbeta reads each. The study's findings and limits: Significantly higher TCR diversity was found in tumor than normal lung.

RNA was extracted from bulk tissue without any cell sorting. Donors were chemotherapy-naive, newly diagnosed lung cancer surgical patients in China, August–late 2014. The library came from three nested PCR rounds adapted from ARM-PCR protocols. TCRdb independently ran MiXCR on the multiplex PCR reads; one entry per CDR3 protein. The sample has roughly 120,000 distinct CDR3 sequences; 75% to 90% are singletons. For this clonotype: What it recognizes is unknown. A read error may produce the germline difference seen at one junction end.

Germline V CDR1 and CDR2: MGHRA, YSYEKL. This CDR3 comprises 14 residues. This receptor was identified in a man between 65 and 85 years old with non-small cell lung cancer. The chain carries TRBV4-1 and TRBJ1-3, with 8 bases fitting TRBD1. Sequencing was performed on lung tumor tissue. CDR3 loop: CASSHLTGEYTIYF. The CDR3 DNA follows: TGCGCCAGCAGCCATTTGACAGGGGAATACACCATATATTTC.